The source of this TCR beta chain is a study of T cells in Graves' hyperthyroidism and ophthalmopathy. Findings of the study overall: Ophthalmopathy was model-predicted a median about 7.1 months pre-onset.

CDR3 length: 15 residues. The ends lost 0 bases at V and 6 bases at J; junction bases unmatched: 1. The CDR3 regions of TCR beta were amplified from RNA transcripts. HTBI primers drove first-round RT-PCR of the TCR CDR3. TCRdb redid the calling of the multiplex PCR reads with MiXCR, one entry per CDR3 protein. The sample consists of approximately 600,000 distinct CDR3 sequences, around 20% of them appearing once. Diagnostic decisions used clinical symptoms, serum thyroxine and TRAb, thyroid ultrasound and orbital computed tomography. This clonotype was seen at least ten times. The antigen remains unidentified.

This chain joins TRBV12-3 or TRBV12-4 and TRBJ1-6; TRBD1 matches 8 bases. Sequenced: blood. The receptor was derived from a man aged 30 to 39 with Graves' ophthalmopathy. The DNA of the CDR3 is TGTGCCAGCAGTTTAGCACAGGGGGGTAATTCACCCCTCCACTTT. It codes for CASSLAQGGNSPLHF.